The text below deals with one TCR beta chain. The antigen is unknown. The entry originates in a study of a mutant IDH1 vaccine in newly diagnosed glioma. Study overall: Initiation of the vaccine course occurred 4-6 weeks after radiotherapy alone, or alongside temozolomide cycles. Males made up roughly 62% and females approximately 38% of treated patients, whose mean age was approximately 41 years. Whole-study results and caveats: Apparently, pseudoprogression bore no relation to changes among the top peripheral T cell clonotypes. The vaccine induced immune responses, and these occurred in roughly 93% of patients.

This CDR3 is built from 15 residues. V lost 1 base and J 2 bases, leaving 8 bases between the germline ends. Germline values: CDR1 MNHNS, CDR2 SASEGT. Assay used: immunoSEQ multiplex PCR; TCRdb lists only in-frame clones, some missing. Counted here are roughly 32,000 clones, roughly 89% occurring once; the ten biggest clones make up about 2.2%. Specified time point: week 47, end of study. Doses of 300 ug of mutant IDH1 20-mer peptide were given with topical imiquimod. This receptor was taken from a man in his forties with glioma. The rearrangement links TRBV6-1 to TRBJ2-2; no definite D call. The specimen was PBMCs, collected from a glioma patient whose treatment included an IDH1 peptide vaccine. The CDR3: CASSEGVANTGELFF. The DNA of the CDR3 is TGTGCCAGCAGTGAAGGGGTAGCCAACACCGGGGAGCTGTTTTTT.